The 9 T cell receptor beta chains given below trace back to one sample, sequenced in a study of cytomegalovirus exposure and HLA in healthy donors. 60 Vbeta and 13 Jbeta primers were used in PCR. TCRdb's copy holds only in-frame clones and misses some; the assay was immunoSEQ multiplex PCR. Among roughly 130,000 clones, about 80% were seen once, and the ten largest hold roughly 5%. The sequenced sample was PBMCs. These receptors were obtained from a man aged 30-40 years in good health and CMV-seronegative.

V and J are TRBV4-3 and TRBJ2-7, with D possibly being TRBD2 (6 bases). CDR1 and CDR2 (germline): LGHNA, YSLEER. V was shortened by 1 base and J by 4 bases, with 8 bases between the two germline ends. The CDR3 is 13 amino acids. CDR3 in amino acids: CASSQVRGYEQYF. In DNA form, the CDR3 reads TGCGCCAGCAGCCAAGTCCGGGGGTACGAGCAGTACTTC.

The V gene is TRBV29-1, the J gene TRBJ2-1; 7 nucleotides agree with TRBD2. Looked up from germline, CDR1 is SQVTM and CDR2 is ANQGSEA. The CDR3 is made up of 11 amino acids. With 8 bases clipped from V and 6 bases from J, the junction kept 4 bases outside the gene matches. The CDR3, as DNA: TGCAGCTCCGGGGGGTTCAATGAGCAGTTCTTC. This translates into CSSGGFNEQFF.

CDR3 nucleotide sequence: TGTGCCGGGGTGGAGGGATCAACCCCCCGTGGCTACACCTTC. Translating gives CAGVEGSTPRGYTF. The rearrangement links TRBV2 to TRBJ1-2; D unresolved. With 11 bases removed from V and 7 bases from J, the gap between germline ends came to 23 bases. The CDR3 totals 14 residues. The V gene's germline CDR1 is SNHLY and CDR2 FYNNEI.

This clone was counted between two and nine times. V is TRBV4-1 and J is TRBJ1-1, with D possibly matching TRBD1 (6 bases). The CDR3 runs 15 residues. V was pared by 4 bases and J by 6 bases, with 18 bases between. CDR1 is MGHRA and CDR2 is YSYEKL in the germline V gene. The CDR3 spells CASSLVTGLGAEAFF. The CDR3 DNA reads TGCGCCAGCAGCCTGGTGACAGGTCTGGGCGCTGAAGCTTTCTTT.

The chain couples TRBV19 to TRBJ2-6, with 9 bases that match TRBD2. CDR3 length: 17 amino acids. Germline V gives CDR1 LNHDA, CDR2 SQIVND (reference sequence). The V gene end was trimmed by 3 bases and the J gene end by 4 bases; junction bases not matched to a gene: 7. For the CDR3, the DNA is TGTGCCAGTAGTATGTCAGGACTAGCGCGCGGGGCCAACGTCCTGACTTTC. Translating gives CASSMSGLARGANVLTF. Looking up the rest from reference TRBV19 and TRBJ2-6 gives the full variable domain: DGGITQSPKYLFRKEGQNVTLSCEQNLNHDAMYWYRQDPGQGLRLIYYSQIVNDFQKGDIAEGYSVSREKKESFPLTVTSAQKNPTAFYLCASSMSGLARGANVLTFGAGSRLTVL.

This CDR3 reads CASSLVPRGRSEQYF. The DNA for the CDR3 is TGCGCCAGCAGCTTGGTACCCAGGGGGCGAAGCGAGCAGTACTTC. The gene calls are TRBV5-1 and TRBJ2-7, with 8 bases that match TRBD1. Germline CDR1 reads SGHRS; CDR2 reads YFSETQ. This CDR3 has 15 residues. V lost 0 bases to trimming and J lost 6 bases; unmatched junction nucleotides: 8.

The chain employs TRBV7-9 and TRBJ1-3; D ambiguous. CDR1 is SEHNR, CDR2 FQNEAQ, per germline (reference sequence). The CDR3 sequence is 13 residues long. V dropped 6 bases and J dropped 0 bases, with 6 bases sitting between them. The CDR3 is CASRHYSGNTIYF. DNA for the CDR3: TGTGCCAGCAGGCACTACTCTGGAAACACCATATATTTT.

The chain recombines TRBV7-2 with TRBJ1-6, with unresolved D. V lost 5 bases and J lost 8, with 22 bases in between. The germline V gene has CDR1 SGHTA and CDR2 FQGNSA. The CDR3 sequence is 17 residues long. CDR3 amino acids: CASSRPVPGKRYSPLHF. Written as DNA, the CDR3 is TGTGCCAGCAGCCGACCGGTTCCCGGGAAAAGGTATTCACCCCTCCACTTT.

The chain couples TRBV13 to TRBJ1-1; 8 bases are shared with TRBD1. The CDR3 loop spans 16 amino acids. CDR1 and CDR2 from the germline V gene are PRHDT and FYEKMQ (reference sequence). V shed 5 bases and J 1 base; nucleotides not matched to a gene: 9. This chain's CDR3 is CASSPTGTGGNTEAFF. The CDR3 nucleotides are TGTGCCAGCAGCCCCACCGGGACAGGTGGGAACACTGAAGCTTTCTTT.